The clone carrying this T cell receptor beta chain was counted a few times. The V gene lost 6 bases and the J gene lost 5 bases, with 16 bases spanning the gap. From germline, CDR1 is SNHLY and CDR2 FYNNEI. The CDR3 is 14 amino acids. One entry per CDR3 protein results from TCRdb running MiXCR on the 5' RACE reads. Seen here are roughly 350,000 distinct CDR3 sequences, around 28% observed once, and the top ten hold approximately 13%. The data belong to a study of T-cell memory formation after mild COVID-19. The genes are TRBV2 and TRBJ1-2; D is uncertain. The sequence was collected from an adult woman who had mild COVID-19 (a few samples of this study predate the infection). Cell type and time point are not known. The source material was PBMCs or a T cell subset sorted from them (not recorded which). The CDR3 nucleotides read TGTGCCAGCAGAGTTACACCTTTTGGATATGGCTACACCTTC. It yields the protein CASRVTPFGYGYTF.